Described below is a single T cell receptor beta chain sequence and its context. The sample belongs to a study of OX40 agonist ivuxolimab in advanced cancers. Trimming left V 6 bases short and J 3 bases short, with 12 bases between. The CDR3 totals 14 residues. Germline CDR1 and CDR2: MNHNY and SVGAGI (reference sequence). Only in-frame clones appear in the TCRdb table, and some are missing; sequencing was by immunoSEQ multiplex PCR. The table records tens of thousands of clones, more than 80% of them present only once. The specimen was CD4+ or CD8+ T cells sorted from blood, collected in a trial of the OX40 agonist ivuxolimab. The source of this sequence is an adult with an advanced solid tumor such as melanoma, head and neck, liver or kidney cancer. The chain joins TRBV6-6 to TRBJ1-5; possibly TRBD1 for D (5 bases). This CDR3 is CASRAGTTNQPQHF. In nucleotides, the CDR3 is TGTGCCAGCAGGGCCGGGACCACCAATCAGCCCCAGCATTTT.